These 8 T cell receptor beta chains share one sample of origin, sequenced in a study of CD8+CD57+ T cells in acquired aplastic anemia. The authors sequenced patients whose flow cytometry had shown CD8+CD57+ cell expansion. CDR3 and TCR beta VDJ profiling relied on a genomic DNA template. Using its own MiXCR run on the reads, TCRdb lists one record per CDR3 protein. Among 250,000 to 350,000 distinct CDR3 sequences listed, under 65% were seen once. What was sequenced was sorted CD4+, CD8+, or CD8+CD57+ T cells (not recorded which) from PBMCs. Receptor source: a human donor with aplastic anemia.

CDR3 sequence reads: CATIKKGGTEAFF. The CDR3 nucleotides are TGTGCCACGATCAAAAAGGGGGGCACTGAAGCTTTCTTT. The chain employs TRBV15 and TRBJ1-1; D might be TRBD1 (6 bases). Deletions cut 9 bases from V and 4 bases from J, with 15 bases between. This CDR3 is 13 amino acids long. Germline V gene sequence: CDR1 LNHNV, CDR2 YYDKDF (reference sequence).

This chain links TRBV20-1 with TRBJ2-5; D not resolved. Germline CDR1 reads DFQATT; CDR2 reads SNEGSKA (reference sequence). The CDR3 length is 13 residues. Trimming left V 3 bases short and J 1 base short, with 9 bases between. The CDR3 loop is CSASKSTQETQYF. Here the CDR3 DNA reads TGCAGTGCTAGTAAGAGTACCCAAGAGACCCAGTACTTC.

Ten or more counts support this clonotype. The J gene is TRBJ1-2, the V gene TRBV2, with TRBD1 matching over 7 bases. The junction had 4 bases not matched to a gene; V was cut back by 6 bases and J by 0 bases. Germline CDR1 SNHLY, CDR2 FYNNEI. This CDR3 region has 14 residues. The CDR3 protein is CASRKTGTNYGYTF. CDR3 nucleotides: TGTGCCAGCAGGAAGACAGGGACTAACTATGGCTACACCTTC.

This clonotype was counted many times. The CDR3 region has the DNA TGTGCCAGCAGTTACGACAGTAGTAGCTCCTACGAGCAGTACTTC. This sequence encodes CASSYDSSSSYEQYF. The J gene is TRBJ2-7, the V gene TRBV6-6; a possible D gene is TRBD1 (5 bases). The CDR3 loop spans 15 amino acids. Germline lookup yields CDR1 MNHNY and CDR2 SVGAGI (reference sequence). Deletions cut 2 bases from V and 0 bases from J, with 11 bases between.

The sample holds a few counts of this clonotype. The genes are TRBV10-2 and TRBJ1-5; D is unclear. CDR1 is WSHSY, CDR2 SAAADI, per germline. Trimming took 0 bases from V and 4 from J, leaving 10 bases between them. This CDR3 comprises 15 residues. CDR3 in DNA: TGCGCCAGCAGTGAGTCGGCCGGGCCGAATCAGCCCCAGCATTTT. Translating it yields CASSESAGPNQPQHF.

In regard to this clonotype: Given the absence of the conserved phenylalanine or tryptophan at the CDR3 end, a read error is likely. The CDR3 nucleotides are TGTGCCAGCAGCTTGGGCTGGGGCGGGCAGTTCCTC. This codes for CASSLGWGGQFL. This chain links TRBV5-8 with TRBJ2-1, with D possibly TRBD1 on 5 matching bases. Germline V gives CDR1 SGHTS, CDR2 YDEGEE. Deletions cut 0 bases from V and 12 bases from J, with 10 bases between. This CDR3 has 12 residues.

The CDR3 here is CASGLVLAGGPGIQYF. The CDR3 nucleotides read TGTGCTAGTGGTTTGGTATTAGCGGGGGGGCCTGGCATTCAGTACTTC. The chain couples TRBV12-5 to TRBJ2-4; 11 nucleotides align to TRBD2. Germline CDR1 reads LGHNT; CDR2 reads FRNRAP. V was clipped by 0 bases and J by 9 bases; unmatched bases: 7. This CDR3 region has 16 residues.

V and J are TRBV2 and TRBJ1-5; tentatively, D is TRBD1 (5 bases). Germline V gene sequence: CDR1 SNHLY, CDR2 FYNNEI. Trimming shortened V by 0 bases and J by 2 bases, and 11 bases separated the two germline ends. The CDR3 is made up of 16 amino acids. The CDR3 DNA sequence: TGTGCCAGCAGTGAAGCATTGGGGGGGGGCAATCAGCCCCAGCATTTT. Its translation is CASSEALGGGNQPQHF. Complete variable domain (other parts from reference TRBV2 and TRBJ1-5): EPEVTQTPSHQVTQMGQEVILRCVPISNHLYFYWYRQILGQKVEFLVSFYNNEISEKSEIFDDQFSVERPDGSNFTLKIRSTKLEDSAMYFCASSEALGGGNQPQHFGDGTRLSIL.